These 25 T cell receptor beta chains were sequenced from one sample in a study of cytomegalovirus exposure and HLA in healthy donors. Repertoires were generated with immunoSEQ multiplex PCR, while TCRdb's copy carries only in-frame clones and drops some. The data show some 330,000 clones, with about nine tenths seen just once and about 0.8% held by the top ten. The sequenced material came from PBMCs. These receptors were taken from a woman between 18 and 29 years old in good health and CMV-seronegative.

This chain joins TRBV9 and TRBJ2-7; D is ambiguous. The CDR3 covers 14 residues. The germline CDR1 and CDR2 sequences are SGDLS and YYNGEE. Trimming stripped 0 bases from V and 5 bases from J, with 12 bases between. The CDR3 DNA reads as TGTGCCAGCAGCGTAGTGGCAGGATCTGACGAGCAGTACTTC. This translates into CASSVVAGSDEQYF.

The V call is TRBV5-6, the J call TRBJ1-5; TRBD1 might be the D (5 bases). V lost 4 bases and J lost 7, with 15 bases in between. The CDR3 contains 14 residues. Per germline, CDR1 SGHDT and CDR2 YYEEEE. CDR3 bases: TGTGCCAGCAGCCCGAGTCAGGGCAGACAGCCCCAGCATTTT. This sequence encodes CASSPSQGRQPQHF.

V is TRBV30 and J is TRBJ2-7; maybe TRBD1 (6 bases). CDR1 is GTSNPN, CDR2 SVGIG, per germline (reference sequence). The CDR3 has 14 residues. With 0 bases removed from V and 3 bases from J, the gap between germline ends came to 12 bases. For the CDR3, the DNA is TGTGCCTGGAGTGTCCCAGGGGTAAACTACGAGCAGTACTTC. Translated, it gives CAWSVPGVNYEQYF. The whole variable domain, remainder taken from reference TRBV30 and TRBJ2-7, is SQTIHQWPATLVQPVGSPLSLECTVEGTSNPNLYWYRQAAGRGLQLLFYSVGIGQISSEVPQNLSASRPQDRQFILSSKKLLLSDSGFYLCAWSVPGVNYEQYFGPGTRLTVT.

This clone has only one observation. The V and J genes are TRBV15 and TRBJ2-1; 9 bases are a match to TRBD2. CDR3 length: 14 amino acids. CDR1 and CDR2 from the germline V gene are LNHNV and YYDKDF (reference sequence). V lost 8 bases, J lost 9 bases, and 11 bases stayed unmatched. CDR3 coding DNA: TGTGCCACCGGTCCAGCGGGAGGATCAGGTGAGCAGTTCTTC. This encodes CATGPAGGSGEQFF.

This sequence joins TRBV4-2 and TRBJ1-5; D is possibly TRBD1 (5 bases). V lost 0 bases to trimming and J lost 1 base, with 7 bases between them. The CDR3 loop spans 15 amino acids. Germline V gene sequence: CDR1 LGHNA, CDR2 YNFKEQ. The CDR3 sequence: CASSQEEGSNQPQHF. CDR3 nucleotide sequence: TGTGCCAGCAGCCAAGAGGAGGGGAGCAATCAGCCCCAGCATTTT.

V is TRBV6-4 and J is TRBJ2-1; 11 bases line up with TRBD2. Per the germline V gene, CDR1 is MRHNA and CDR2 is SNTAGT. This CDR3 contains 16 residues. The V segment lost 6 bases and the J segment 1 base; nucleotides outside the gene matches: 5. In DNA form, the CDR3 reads TGTGCCAGCAGCAAGCTAGCGGGAGGTTCCTACAATGAGCAGTTCTTC. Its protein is CASSKLAGGSYNEQFF.

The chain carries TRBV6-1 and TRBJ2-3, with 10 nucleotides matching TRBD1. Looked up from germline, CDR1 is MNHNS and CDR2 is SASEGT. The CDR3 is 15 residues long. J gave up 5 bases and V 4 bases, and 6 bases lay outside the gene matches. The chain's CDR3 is CASSGQGALEDTQYF. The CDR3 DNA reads TGTGCCAGCAGTGGACAGGGGGCGCTTGAAGATACGCAGTATTTT.

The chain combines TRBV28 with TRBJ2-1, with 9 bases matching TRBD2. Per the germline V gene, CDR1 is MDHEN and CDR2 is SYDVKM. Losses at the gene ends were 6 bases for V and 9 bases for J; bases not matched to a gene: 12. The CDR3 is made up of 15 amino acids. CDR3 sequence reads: CASRTTSGGLGEQFF. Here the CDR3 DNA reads TGTGCCAGCAGAACGACTAGCGGTGGTTTAGGTGAGCAGTTCTTC.

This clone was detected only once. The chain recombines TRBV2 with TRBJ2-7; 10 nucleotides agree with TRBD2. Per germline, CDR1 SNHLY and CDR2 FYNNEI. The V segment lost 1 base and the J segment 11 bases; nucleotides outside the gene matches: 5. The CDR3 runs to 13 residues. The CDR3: CASSEGIAGGEYF. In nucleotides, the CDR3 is TGTGCCAGCAGTGAAGGGATAGCGGGGGGAGAGTACTTC.

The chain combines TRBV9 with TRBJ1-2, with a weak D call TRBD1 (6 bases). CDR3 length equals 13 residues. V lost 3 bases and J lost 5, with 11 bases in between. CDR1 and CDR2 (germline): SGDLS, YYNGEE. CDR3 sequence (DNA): TGTGCCAGCAGCGAGGGGGACGTTTATGGCTACACCTTC. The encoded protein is CASSEGDVYGYTF.

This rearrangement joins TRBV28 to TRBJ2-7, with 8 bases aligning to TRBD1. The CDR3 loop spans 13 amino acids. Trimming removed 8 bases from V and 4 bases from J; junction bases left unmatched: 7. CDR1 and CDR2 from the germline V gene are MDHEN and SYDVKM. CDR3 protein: CASQGQGLYEQYF. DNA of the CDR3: TGTGCCAGCCAAGGACAGGGTTTGTACGAGCAGTACTTC.

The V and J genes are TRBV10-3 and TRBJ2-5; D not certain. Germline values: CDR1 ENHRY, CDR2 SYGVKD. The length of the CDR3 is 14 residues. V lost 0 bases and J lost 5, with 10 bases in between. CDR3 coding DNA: TGTGCCATCAGTGAGTCGGGCGTTTCGGAGACCCAGTACTTC. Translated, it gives CAISESGVSETQYF.

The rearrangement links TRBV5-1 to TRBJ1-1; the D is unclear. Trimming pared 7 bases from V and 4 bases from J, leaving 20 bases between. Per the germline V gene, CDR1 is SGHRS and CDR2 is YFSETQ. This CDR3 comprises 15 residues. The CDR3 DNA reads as TGCGCCAGCGGAAGAACGGAGTTTGGAAGCACTGAAGCTTTCTTT. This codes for CASGRTEFGSTEAFF.

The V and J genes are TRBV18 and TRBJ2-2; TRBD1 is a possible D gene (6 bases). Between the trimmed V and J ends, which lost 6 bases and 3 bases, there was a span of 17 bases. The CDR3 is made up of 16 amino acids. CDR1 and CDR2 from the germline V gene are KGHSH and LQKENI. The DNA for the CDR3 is TGTGCCAGCTCTTATAACAGGGCAAAGGACACCGGGGAGCTGTTTTTT. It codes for CASSYNRAKDTGELFF.

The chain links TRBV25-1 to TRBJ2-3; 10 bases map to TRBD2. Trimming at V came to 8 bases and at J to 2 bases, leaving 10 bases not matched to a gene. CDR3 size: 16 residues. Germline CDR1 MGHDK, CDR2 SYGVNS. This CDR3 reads CASLSGRAFDTDTQYF. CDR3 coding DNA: TGTGCCAGCCTCAGCGGGAGGGCCTTTGACACAGATACGCAGTATTTT.

This chain's CDR3 is CASTLRFEGGGYTF. The CDR3 DNA reads as TGTGCCAGCACTCTAAGATTTGAGGGAGGTGGCTACACCTTC. The chain has TRBV27 and TRBJ1-2, with no clear D. CDR1 and CDR2 (germline): MNHEY, SMNVEV (reference sequence). This CDR3 region has 14 residues. V lost 7 bases and J 7 bases, leaving 19 bases between the germline ends.

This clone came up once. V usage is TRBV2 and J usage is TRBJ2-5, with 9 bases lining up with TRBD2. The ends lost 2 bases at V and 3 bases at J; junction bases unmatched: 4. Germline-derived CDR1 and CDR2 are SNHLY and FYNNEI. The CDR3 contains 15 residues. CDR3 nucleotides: TGTGCCAGCAGTGAAAAGCCTAGCGGGAAAGAGACCCAGTACTTC. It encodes CASSEKPSGKETQYF.

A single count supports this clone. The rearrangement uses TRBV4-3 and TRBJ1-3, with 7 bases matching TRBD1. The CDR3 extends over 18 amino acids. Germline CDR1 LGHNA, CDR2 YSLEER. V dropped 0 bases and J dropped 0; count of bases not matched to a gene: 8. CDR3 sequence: CASSQDIPGQVSGNTIYF. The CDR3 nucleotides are TGCGCCAGCAGCCAAGATATTCCCGGACAGGTCTCTGGAAACACCATATATTTT.

CDR3 loop: CASSKTTGNYEQYF. The CDR3 nucleotides are TGTGCCAGTAGCAAAACGACAGGAAACTACGAGCAGTACTTC. The V and J genes are TRBV19 and TRBJ2-7; D might be TRBD1 (6 bases). Germline V CDR1 and CDR2: LNHDA, SQIVND (reference sequence). The CDR3 has 14 residues. The V end was cut by 6 bases, the J end by 3 bases, with 15 bases between.

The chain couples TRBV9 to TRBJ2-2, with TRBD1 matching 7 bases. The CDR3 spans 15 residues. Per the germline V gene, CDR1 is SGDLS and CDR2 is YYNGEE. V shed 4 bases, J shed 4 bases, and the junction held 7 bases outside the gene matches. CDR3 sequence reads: CASSLQGFGTGELFF. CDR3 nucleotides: TGTGCCAGCAGCTTACAGGGGTTCGGCACCGGGGAGCTGTTTTTT. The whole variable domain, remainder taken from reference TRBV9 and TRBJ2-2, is DSGVTQTPKHLITATGQRVTLRCSPRSGDLSVYWYQQSLDQGLQFLIQYYNGEERAKGNILERFSAQQFPDLHSELNLSSLELGDSALYFCASSLQGFGTGELFFGEGSRLTVL.

The CDR3 protein is CASTLGRYDTQYF. Written as DNA, the CDR3 is TGTGCCAGCACCCTGGGGCGTTACGATACGCAGTATTTT. This chain joins TRBV11-2 and TRBJ2-3, with D tentatively TRBD1 (5 bases). The CDR3 consists of 13 residues. V gave up 7 bases and J gave up 6 bases, with 14 bases separating them. CDR1 is SGHAT, CDR2 FQNNGV, per germline.

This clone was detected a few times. The chain's CDR3 is CASSPERGYGYTF. In DNA form, the CDR3 reads TGTGCCAGCAGTCCCGAGAGGGGGTATGGCTACACCTTC. This chain joins TRBV6-5 and TRBJ1-2; possibly TRBD1 for D (6 bases). Germline V gene data show CDR1 as MNHEY and CDR2 as SVGAGI. Trimming stripped 5 bases from V and 5 bases from J, with 12 bases between. This CDR3 region has 13 residues.

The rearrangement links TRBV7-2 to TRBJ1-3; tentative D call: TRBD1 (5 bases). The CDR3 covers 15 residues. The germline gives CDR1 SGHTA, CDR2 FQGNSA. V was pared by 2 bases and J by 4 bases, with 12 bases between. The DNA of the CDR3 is TGTGCCAGCAGCTTAATCCCAGGGTTGGGAAACACCATATATTTT. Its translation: CASSLIPGLGNTIYF.

The CDR3 DNA reads as TGTGCCACCAGCGGGGGCGGCAATCAGCCCCAGCATTTT. Protein product: CATSGGGNQPQHF. The chain joins TRBV15 to TRBJ1-5; the D gene is possibly TRBD1 (6 bases). CDR3 length: 13 residues. The V and J ends lost 5 bases and 2 bases respectively, with 7 bases between them. Germline CDR1 and CDR2: LNHNV and YYDKDF (reference sequence).

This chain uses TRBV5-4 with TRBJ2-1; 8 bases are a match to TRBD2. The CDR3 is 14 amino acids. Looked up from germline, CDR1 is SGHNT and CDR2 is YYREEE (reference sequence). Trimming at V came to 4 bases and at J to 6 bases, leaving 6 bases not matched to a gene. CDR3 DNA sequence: TGTGCCAGCAGCCCCGGGGGGGCCGCCAATGAGCAGTTCTTC. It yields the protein CASSPGGAANEQFF.